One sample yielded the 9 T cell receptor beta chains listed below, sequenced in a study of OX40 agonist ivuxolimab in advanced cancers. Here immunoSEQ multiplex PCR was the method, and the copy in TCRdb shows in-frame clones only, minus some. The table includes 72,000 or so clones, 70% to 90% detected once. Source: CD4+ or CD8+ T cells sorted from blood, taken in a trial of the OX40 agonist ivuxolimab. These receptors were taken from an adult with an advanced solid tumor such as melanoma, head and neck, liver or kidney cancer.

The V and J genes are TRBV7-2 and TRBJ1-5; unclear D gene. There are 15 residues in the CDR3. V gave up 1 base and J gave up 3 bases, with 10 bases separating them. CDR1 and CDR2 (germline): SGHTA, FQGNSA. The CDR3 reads CASSLGAGNNQPQHF. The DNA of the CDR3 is TGTGCCAGCAGCTTAGGAGCCGGAAACAATCAGCCCCAGCATTTT. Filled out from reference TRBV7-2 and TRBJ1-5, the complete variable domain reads GAGVSQSPSNKVTEKGKDVELRCDPISGHTALYWYRQSLGQGLEFLIYFQGNSAPDKSGLPSDRFSAERTGGSVSTLTIQRTQQEDSAVYLCASSLGAGNNQPQHFGDGTRLSIL.

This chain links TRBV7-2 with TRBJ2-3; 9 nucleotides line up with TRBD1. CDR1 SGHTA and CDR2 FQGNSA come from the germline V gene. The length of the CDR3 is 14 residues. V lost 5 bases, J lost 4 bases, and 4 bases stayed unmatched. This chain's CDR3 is CASSLTGGADTQYF. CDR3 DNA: TGTGCCAGCAGCCTCACAGGGGGCGCAGATACGCAGTATTTT. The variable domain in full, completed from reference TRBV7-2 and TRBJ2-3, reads GAGVSQSPSNKVTEKGKDVELRCDPISGHTALYWYRQSLGQGLEFLIYFQGNSAPDKSGLPSDRFSAERTGGSVSTLTIQRTQQEDSAVYLCASSLTGGADTQYFGPGTRLTVL.

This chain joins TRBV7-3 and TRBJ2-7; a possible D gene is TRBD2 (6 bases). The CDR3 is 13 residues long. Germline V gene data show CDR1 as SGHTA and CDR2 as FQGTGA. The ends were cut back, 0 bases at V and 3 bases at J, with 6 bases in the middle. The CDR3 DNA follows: TGTGCCAGCAGCTTAACGGGGGGCTACGAGCAGTACTTC. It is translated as CASSLTGGYEQYF.

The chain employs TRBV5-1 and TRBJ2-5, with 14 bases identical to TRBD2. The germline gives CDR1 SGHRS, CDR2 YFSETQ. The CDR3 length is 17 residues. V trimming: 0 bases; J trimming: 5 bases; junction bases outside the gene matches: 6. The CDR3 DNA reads TGCGCCAGCAGCTTGGGGGGACTAGCGGGAGCTTGGGAGACCCAGTACTTC. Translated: CASSLGGLAGAWETQYF.

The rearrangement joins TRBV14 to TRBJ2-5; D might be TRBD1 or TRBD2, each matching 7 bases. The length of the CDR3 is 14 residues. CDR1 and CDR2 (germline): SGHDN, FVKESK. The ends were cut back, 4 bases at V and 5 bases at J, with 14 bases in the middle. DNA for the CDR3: TGTGCCAGCAGCCCCCTCAGGGGGGGGGAGACCCAGTACTTC. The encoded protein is CASSPLRGGETQYF.

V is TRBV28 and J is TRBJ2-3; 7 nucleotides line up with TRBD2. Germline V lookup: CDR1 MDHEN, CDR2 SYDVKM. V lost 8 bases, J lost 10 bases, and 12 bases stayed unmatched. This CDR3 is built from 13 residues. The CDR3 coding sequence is TGTGCCAGCTATATGGCGGGGCGGGGGTCGCAGTATTTT. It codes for CASYMAGRGSQYF.

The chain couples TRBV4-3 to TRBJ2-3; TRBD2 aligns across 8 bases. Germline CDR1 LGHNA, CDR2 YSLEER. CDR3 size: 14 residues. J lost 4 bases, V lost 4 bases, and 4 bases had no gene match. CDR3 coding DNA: TGCGCCAGCAGCCCTTCCGGGAGGGCAGATACGCAGTATTTT. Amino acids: CASSPSGRADTQYF.

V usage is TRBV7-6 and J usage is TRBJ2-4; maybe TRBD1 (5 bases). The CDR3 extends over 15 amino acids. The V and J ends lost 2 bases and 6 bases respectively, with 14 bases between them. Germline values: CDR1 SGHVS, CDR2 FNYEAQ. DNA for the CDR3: TGTGCCAGCAGCTTACAAACAGGCCCGGGAAACATTCAGTACTTC. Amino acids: CASSLQTGPGNIQYF. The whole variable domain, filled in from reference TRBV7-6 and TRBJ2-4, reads GAGVSQSPRYKVTKRGQDVALRCDPISGHVSLYWYRQALGQGPEFLTYFNYEAQQDKSGLPNDRFSAERPEGSISTLTIQRTEQRDSAMYRCASSLQTGPGNIQYFGAGTRLSVL.

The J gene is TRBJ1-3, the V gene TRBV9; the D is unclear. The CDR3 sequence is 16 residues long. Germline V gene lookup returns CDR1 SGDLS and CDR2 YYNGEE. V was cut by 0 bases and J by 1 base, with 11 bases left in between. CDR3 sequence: CASSVGADTSGNTIYF. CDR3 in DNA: TGTGCCAGCAGCGTAGGGGCAGACACATCTGGAAACACCATATATTTT. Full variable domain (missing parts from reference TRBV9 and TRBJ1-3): DSGVTQTPKHLITATGQRVTLRCSPRSGDLSVYWYQQSLDQGLQFLIQYYNGEERAKGNILERFSAQQFPDLHSELNLSSLELGDSALYFCASSVGADTSGNTIYFGEGSWLTVV.